Below, one TCR beta chain is given with its context. The sample originates from a study of control samples from healthy donors and cancer patients. The CDR3 consists of 15 residues. Per germline, CDR1 SGHKS and CDR2 YYEKEE (reference sequence). The J segment lost 14 bases and the V segment lost 3 bases, leaving 13 bases of the junction unmatched. Produced via immunoSEQ multiplex PCR; TCRdb's table is partial and in-frame only. The sample has some 56,000 clones; 90% to 95% are singletons. This sequence was found in a young man in good health. The chain links TRBV5-5 to TRBJ2-1; TRBD2 agrees at 11 bases. Sequenced: blood. CDR3: CASSSDTSGGRAKFF. The DNA for the CDR3 is TGTGCCAGCAGCTCGGACACTAGCGGGGGCCGGGCTAAGTTCTTC.